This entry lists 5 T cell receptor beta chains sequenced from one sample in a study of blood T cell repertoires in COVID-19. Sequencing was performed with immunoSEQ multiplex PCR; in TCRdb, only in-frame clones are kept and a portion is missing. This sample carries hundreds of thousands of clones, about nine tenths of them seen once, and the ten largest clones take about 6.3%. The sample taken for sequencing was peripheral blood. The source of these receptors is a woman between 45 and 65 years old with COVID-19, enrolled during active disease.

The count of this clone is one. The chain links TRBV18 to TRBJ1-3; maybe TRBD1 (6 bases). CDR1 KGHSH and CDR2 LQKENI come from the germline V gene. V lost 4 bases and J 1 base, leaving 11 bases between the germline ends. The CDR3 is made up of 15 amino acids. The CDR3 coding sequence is TGTGCCAGCTCACTCTTACAGGGTTCTGGAAACACCATATATTTT. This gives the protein CASSLLQGSGNTIYF.

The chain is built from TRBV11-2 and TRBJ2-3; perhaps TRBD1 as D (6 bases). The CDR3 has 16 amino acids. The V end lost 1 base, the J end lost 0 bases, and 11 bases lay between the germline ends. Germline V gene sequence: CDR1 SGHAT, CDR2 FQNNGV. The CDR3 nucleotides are TGTGCCAGCAGCTTAGTAGGGGGTACTAGCACAGATACGCAGTATTTT. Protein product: CASSLVGGTSTDTQYF.

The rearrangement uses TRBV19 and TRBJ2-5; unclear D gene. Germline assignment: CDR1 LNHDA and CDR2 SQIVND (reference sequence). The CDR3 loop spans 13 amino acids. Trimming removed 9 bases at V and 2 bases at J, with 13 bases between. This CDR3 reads CASGFKFQETQYF. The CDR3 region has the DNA TGTGCCAGCGGTTTTAAATTTCAAGAGACCCAGTACTTC.

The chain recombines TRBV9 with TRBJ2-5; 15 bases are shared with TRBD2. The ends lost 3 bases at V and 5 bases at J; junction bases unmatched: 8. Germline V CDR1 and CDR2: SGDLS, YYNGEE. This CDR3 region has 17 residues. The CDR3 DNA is TGTGCCAGCAGCGACCAAGCCGGGACTAGCGGGAGGGAGACCCAGTACTTC. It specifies CASSDQAGTSGRETQYF.

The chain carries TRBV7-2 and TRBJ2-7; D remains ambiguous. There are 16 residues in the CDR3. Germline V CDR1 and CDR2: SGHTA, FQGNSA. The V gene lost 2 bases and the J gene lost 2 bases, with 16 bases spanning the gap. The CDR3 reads CASSLKLALGTYEQYF. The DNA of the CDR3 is TGTGCCAGCAGCTTAAAGCTTGCCCTAGGAACCTACGAGCAGTACTTC. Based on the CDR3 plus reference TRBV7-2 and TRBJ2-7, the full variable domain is GAGVSQSPSNKVTEKGKDVELRCDPISGHTALYWYRQSLGQGLEFLIYFQGNSAPDKSGLPSDRFSAERTGGSVSTLTIQRTQQEDSAVYLCASSLKLALGTYEQYFGPGTRLTVT.